This record looks at one T cell receptor (beta chain) sequence and its context. The antigen is unknown. The length of the CDR3 is 15 residues. Trimming removed 5 bases from V and 5 bases from J; junction bases left unmatched: 6. Germline assignment: CDR1 SGHRS and CDR2 YFSETQ. Libraries for TCR beta were made by quantitative 5'-RACE with molecular barcodes. One entry per CDR3 protein results from TCRdb running MiXCR on the 5' RACE reads. The sample contains about 450,000 distinct CDR3 sequences, 25% to 30% of which appear only once. The data are from a study of CD8 T cells in ankylosing spondylitis. Study-level points and caveats: A TCR beta motif of fewer than ten highly homologous variants appeared characteristic of ankylosing spondylitis blood. Reports say disease-linked clones showed up significantly more in matched ankylosing spondylitis synovial fluid.

V usage is TRBV5-1 and J usage is TRBJ2-1; 11 bases agree with TRBD2. This TCR was recovered from a male donor with ankylosing spondylitis. The sample comprised blood, either unsorted or a sorted T cell fraction (not recorded which). The CDR3: CASSYGLAGHNEQFF. CDR3 sequence (DNA): TGCGCCAGCAGTTATGGACTAGCGGGCCACAATGAGCAGTTCTTC.